Many counts were recorded for the clone carrying this T cell receptor (beta chain). Its antigen is still unknown. The CDR3 consists of 13 residues. Germline assignment: CDR1 MNHNS and CDR2 SASEGT. Trimming removed 6 bases from V and 6 bases from J, with 14 bases in between. Authors of the study amplified TCR beta CDR3 regions from RNA transcripts. Using the HTBI primer set, a first-round RT-PCR was run on the TCR CDR3. Via MiXCR, TCRdb re-called the multiplex PCR reads, giving one row per CDR3 protein. Here the sample spans about 320,000 distinct CDR3 sequences, approximately 17% being singletons. This entry belongs to a study of T cells in Graves' hyperthyroidism and ophthalmopathy. Fresh peripheral blood, 10 ml, was the source of the PBMCs. General study results and limits: Ophthalmopathy stood apart from stable hyperthyroidism in a 13 V-J model.

V usage is TRBV6-1 and J usage is TRBJ1-1; D call uncertain. Source material: blood. The TCR originated in a man aged 25-45 years with Graves' hyperthyroidism. This CDR3 reads CASRVTESSEAFF. The DNA for the CDR3 is TGTGCCAGCAGAGTTACAGAGTCCTCTGAAGCTTTCTTT.